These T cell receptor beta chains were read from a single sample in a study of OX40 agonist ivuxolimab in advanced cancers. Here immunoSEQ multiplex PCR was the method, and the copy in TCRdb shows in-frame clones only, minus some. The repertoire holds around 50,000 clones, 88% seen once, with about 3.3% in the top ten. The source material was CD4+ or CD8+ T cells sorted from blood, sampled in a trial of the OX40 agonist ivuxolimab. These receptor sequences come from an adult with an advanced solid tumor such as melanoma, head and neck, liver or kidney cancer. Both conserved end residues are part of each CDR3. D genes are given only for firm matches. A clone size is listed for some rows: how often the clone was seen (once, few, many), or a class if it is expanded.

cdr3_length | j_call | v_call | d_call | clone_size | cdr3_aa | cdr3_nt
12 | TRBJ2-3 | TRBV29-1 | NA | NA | CSVDASTDTQYF | TGCAGCGTTGACGCTAGCACAGATACGCAGTATTTT
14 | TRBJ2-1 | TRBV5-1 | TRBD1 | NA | CASSLQDRYYEQFF | TGCGCCAGCAGCTTGCAGGACAGGTACTATGAGCAGTTCTTC
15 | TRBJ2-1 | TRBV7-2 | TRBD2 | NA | CASSLVTSDLNEQFF | TGTGCCAGCAGCTTAGTGACTAGCGACCTGAATGAGCAGTTCTTC
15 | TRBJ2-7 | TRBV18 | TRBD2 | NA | CASSPPSGNNNEQYF | TGTGCCAGCTCACCCCCAAGCGGGAACAACAACGAGCAGTACTTC
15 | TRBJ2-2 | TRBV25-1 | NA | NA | CASSARGGNTGELFF | TGTGCCAGCAGTGCTCGGGGCGGGAACACCGGGGAGCTGTTTTTT
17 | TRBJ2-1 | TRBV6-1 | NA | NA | CASSEFYGRQSFNEQFF | TGTGCCAGCAGTGAATTCTACGGCCGCCAGTCCTTCAATGAGCAGTTCTTC
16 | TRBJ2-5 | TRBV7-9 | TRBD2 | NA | CASSLRLAGVGETQYF | TGTGCCAGCAGCTTAAGACTAGCGGGAGTCGGGGAGACCCAGTACTTC
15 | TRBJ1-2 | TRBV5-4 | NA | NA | CASSFERRGDYGYTF | TGTGCCAGCAGCTTCGAGAGGAGGGGGGACTATGGCTACACCTTC
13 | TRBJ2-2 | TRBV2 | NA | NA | CASSPILAGELFF | TGTGCCAGCAGCCCCATCTTAGCCGGGGAGCTGTTTTTT
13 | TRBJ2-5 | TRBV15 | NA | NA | CATSRVRSETQYF | TGTGCCACCAGCAGAGTGCGTTCGGAGACCCAGTACTTC
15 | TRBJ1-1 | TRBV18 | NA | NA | CASSPSNRVATEAFF | TGTGCCAGCTCACCAAGTAACAGGGTGGCCACTGAAGCTTTCTTT
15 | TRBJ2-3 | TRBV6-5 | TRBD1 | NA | CASSQGQTWTDTQYF | TGTGCCAGCAGTCAGGGACAGACTTGGACAGATACGCAGTATTTT
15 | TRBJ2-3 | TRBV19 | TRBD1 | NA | CASSISGQDTDTQYF | TGTGCCAGTAGTATATCTGGACAGGACACAGATACGCAGTATTTT
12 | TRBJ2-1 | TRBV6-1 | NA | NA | CASSEARREQFF | TGTGCCAGCAGTGAAGCGCGCCGAGAGCAGTTCTTC
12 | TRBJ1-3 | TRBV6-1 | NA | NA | CASGISGNTIYF | TGTGCCAGCGGGATATCCGGAAACACCATATATTTT
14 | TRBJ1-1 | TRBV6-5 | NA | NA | CASRNQGGGTEAFF | TGTGCCAGCAGAAACCAGGGAGGAGGCACTGAAGCTTTCTTT
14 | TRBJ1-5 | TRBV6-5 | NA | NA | CASRGAEGYQPQHF | TGTGCCAGCAGGGGGGCGGAGGGTTATCAGCCCCAGCATTTT
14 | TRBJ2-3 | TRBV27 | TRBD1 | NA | CASSLPGTADTQYF | TGTGCCAGCAGTTTACCCGGGACAGCAGATACGCAGTATTTT
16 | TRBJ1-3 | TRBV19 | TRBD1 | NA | CATRAGDRGFGNTIYF | TGTGCCACCCGGGCAGGGGACAGGGGTTTTGGAAACACCATATATTTT
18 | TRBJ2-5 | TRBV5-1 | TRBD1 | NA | CASSLAPGQGGYQETQYF | TGCGCCAGCAGCTTGGCCCCCGGACAGGGAGGCTACCAAGAGACCCAGTACTTC
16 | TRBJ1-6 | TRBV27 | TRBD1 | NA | CASSSGQGGYNSPLHF | TGTGCCAGCAGTTCAGGACAGGGGGGATATAATTCACCCCTCCACTTT
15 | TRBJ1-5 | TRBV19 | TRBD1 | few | CASSLQGTGNQPQHF | TGTGCCAGTAGCCTACAGGGGACGGGCAATCAGCCCCAGCATTTT
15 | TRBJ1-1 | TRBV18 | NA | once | CASSLNRDSNTEAFF | TGTGCCAGCTCACTAAACAGGGATTCGAACACTGAAGCTTTCTTT
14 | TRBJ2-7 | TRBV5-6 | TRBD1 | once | CASRRGQGSYEQYF | TGTGCCAGCAGACGAGGACAGGGATCCTACGAGCAGTACTTC
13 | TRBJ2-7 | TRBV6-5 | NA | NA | CASSRLGRDEQYF | TGTGCCAGCAGTCGCCTAGGACGGGACGAGCAGTACTTC
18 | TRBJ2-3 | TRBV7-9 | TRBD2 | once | CASSSGTSGSSSTDTQYF | TGTGCCAGCAGCTCAGGGACTAGCGGGAGTTCTAGCACAGATACGCAGTATTTT
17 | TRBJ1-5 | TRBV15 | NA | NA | CATSRDAFLLGNQPQHF | TGTGCCACCAGCAGAGATGCCTTTCTATTGGGCAATCAGCCCCAGCATTTT
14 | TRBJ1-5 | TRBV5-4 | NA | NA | CASSLKGSNQPQHF | TGTGCCAGCAGCCTAAAGGGGAGCAATCAGCCCCAGCATTTT
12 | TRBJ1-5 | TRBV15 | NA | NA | CATKDPGQPQHF | TGTGCCACCAAAGACCCGGGTCAGCCCCAGCATTTT
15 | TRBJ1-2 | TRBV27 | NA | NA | CASSFSPGRKDGYTF | TGTGCCAGCAGTTTCTCCCCAGGCAGGAAGGATGGCTACACCTTC
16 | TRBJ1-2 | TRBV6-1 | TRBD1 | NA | CASSEALGTGGVGYTF | TGTGCCAGCAGTGAAGCCTTAGGGACAGGGGGGGTTGGCTACACCTTC
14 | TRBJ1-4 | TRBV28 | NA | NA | CASSSGGREEKLFF | TGTGCCAGCAGCAGCGGGGGCCGGGAAGAAAAACTGTTTTTT
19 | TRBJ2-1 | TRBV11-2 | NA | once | CASSLGISSVITRLNEQFF | TGTGCCAGCAGCTTAGGGATCTCTAGCGTCATAACCCGTCTCAATGAGCAGTTCTTC
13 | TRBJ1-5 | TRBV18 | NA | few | CASSPDINQPQHF | TGTGCCAGCTCGCCGGACATAAATCAGCCCCAGCATTTT
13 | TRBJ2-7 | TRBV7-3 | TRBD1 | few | CASSLDRAGEQYF | TGTGCCAGCAGCTTGGACAGGGCAGGAGAGCAGTACTTC
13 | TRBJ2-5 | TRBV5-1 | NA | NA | CASIGQGQETQYF | TGCGCCAGCATAGGGCAGGGACAAGAGACCCAGTACTTC
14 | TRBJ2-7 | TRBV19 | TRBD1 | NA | CASRQPGQGYEQYF | TGTGCCAGTAGACAACCGGGACAGGGCTACGAGCAGTACTTC
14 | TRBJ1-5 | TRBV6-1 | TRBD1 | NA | CASSSGQQNQPQHF | TGTGCCAGCAGTTCGGGACAGCAAAATCAGCCCCAGCATTTT
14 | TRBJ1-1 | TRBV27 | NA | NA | CASSARGQNTEAFF | TGTGCCAGCAGTGCCCGGGGACAAAACACTGAAGCTTTCTTT
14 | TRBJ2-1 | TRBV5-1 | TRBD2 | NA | CASSLTSDYNEQFF | TGCGCCAGCAGCTTGACTAGCGATTACAATGAGCAGTTCTTC
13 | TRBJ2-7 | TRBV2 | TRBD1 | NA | CASRIAGGYEQYF | TGTGCCAGCAGAATAGCAGGGGGCTACGAGCAGTACTTC
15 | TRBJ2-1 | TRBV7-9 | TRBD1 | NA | CASSYTGGTYNEQFF | TGTGCCAGCAGCTATACAGGGGGCACCTACAATGAGCAGTTCTTC
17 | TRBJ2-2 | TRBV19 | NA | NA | CASSHPSGSGNTGELFF | TGTGCCAGTAGTCATCCTTCAGGAAGCGGGAACACCGGGGAGCTGTTTTTT
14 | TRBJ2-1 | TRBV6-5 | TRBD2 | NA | CASSYSTGGNEQFF | TGTGCCAGCAGTTACTCGACGGGGGGGAATGAGCAGTTCTTC
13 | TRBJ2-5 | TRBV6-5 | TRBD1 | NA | CASSLQGRETQYF | TGTGCCAGCAGTCTACAGGGGAGAGAGACCCAGTACTTC
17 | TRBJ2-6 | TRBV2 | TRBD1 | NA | CASGPGQGVPGANVLTF | TGTGCCAGCGGACCGGGACAGGGGGTTCCTGGGGCCAACGTCCTGACTTTC
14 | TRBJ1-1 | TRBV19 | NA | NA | CASSMLVAGTEAFF | TGTGCCAGTAGTATGTTAGTAGCTGGGACTGAAGCTTTCTTT
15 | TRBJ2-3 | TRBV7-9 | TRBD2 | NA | CASSPSGYYTDTQYF | TGTGCCAGCAGCCCTAGCGGATACTACACAGATACGCAGTATTTT
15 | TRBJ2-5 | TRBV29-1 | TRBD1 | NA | CSVQTGTGSRETQYF | TGCAGCGTACAAACCGGGACAGGGAGCCGAGAGACCCAGTACTTC
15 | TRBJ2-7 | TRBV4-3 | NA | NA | CASSQVRGVSYEQYF | TGCGCCAGCAGCCAAGTAAGGGGGGTTTCCTACGAGCAGTACTTC
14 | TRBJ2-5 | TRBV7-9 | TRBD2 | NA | CASSLLAGTETQYF | TGTGCCAGCAGCTTACTAGCGGGAACAGAGACCCAGTACTTC
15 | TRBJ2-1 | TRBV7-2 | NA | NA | CASSPSGFAYNEQFF | TGTGCCAGCAGCCCGAGCGGTTTTGCCTACAATGAGCAGTTCTTC
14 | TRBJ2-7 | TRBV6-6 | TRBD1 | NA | CASRPGTGVYEQYF | TGTGCCAGCAGACCAGGGACAGGCGTCTACGAGCAGTACTTC
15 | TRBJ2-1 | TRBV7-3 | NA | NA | CASSFYGSSYNEQFF | TGTGCCAGCAGCTTTTATGGAAGCTCCTACAATGAGCAGTTCTTC
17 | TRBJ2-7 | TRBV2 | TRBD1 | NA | CASSSGQGAPSSDEQYF | TGTGCCAGCAGTTCGGGACAGGGGGCCCCTTCTTCCGACGAGCAGTACTTC